The 9 T cell receptor beta chains listed next were all sequenced from one sample in a study of blood T cell repertoires in COVID-19. TCRdb keeps only in-frame clones here, not all; method: immunoSEQ multiplex PCR. The sample records 140,000 to 150,000 clones, almost 85% being singletons. Input material: PBMCs or T cells enriched from blood (not recorded which). The receptors derive from a woman in her 50s with acute COVID-19.

This clone was observed a handful of times. The gene calls are TRBV4-2 and TRBJ1-6; 9 bases align to TRBD1. The ends lost 0 bases at V and 13 bases at J; junction bases unmatched: 19. The CDR3 covers 19 residues. Germline V CDR1 and CDR2: LGHNA, YNFKEQ. The CDR3 is CASSQDSVRPGQGMIPLHF. DNA of the CDR3: TGTGCCAGCAGCCAAGATTCGGTAAGGCCGGGACAGGGCATGATTCCCCTCCACTTT.

The chain uses TRBV3-1 (or the pseudogene TRBV3-2) and TRBJ2-1; 8 bases fit TRBD2. Germline V gene sequence: CDR1 LGHDT, CDR2 YNNKEL (reference sequence). This CDR3 contains 14 residues. After removal of 4 bases from V and 4 bases from J, the junction contained 3 bases not matched to a gene. CDR3 region: CASSRREGYNEQFF. The CDR3 DNA follows: TGTGCCAGCAGCCGCCGGGAGGGTTACAATGAGCAGTTCTTC.

V usage is TRBV11-2 and J usage is TRBJ1-2; weak D call: TRBD1 (5 bases). CDR3 size: 13 residues. CDR1 is SGHAT, CDR2 FQNNGV, per germline. Trimming removed 2 bases at V and 12 bases at J, with 16 bases between. The CDR3 coding sequence is TGTGCCAGCAGCTTAAAAGCGGGGGGAGAGAACACCTTC. It specifies CASSLKAGGENTF.

This clone was recorded a few times. V usage is TRBV14 and J usage is TRBJ2-1; tentatively, D is TRBD2 (6 bases). The CDR3 covers 13 residues. The V end lost 6 bases, the J end lost 9 bases, and 15 bases lay between the germline ends. The V gene's germline CDR1 is SGHDN and CDR2 FVKESK. The CDR3 sequence: CASSPTSLAEQFF. The DNA of the CDR3 is TGTGCCAGCAGTCCGACTAGTTTGGCTGAGCAGTTCTTC.

CDR3 sequence (DNA): TGTGCCAGCAGCAAAGGGAGAGGGCGGGAGGGCCGTGGCACAGATACGCAGTATTTT. This gives the protein CASSKGRGREGRGTDTQYF. The chain links TRBV21-1 to TRBJ2-3; the table's D call of TRBD2 was not tested on the DNA. TRBV21-1 is listed as a pseudogene. The CDR3 consists of 19 residues.

The chain couples TRBV10-3 to TRBJ1-3; TRBD1 is a possible D gene (6 bases). The CDR3 is 13 residues long. Germline V lookup: CDR1 ENHRY, CDR2 SYGVKD. CDR3 in DNA: TGTGCTATGTCCACAGGGCCCGGGAACACCATATATTTT. Protein product: CAMSTGPGNTIYF.

The rearrangement uses TRBV30 and TRBJ1-2; D is unclear. Trimming left V 1 base short and J 2 bases short, with 5 bases between. The CDR3 is 12 residues long. Looked up from germline, CDR1 is GTSNPN and CDR2 is SVGIG (reference sequence). CDR3 in DNA: TGTGCCTGGAGTGCCTTCAACTATGGCTACACCTTC. Translation: CAWSAFNYGYTF. The variable domain in full, with the rest retrieved from reference TRBV30 and TRBJ1-2, is SQTIHQWPATLVQPVGSPLSLECTVEGTSNPNLYWYRQAAGRGLQLLFYSVGIGQISSEVPQNLSASRPQDRQFILSSKKLLLSDSGFYLCAWSAFNYGYTFGSGTRLTVV.

The chain couples TRBV19 to TRBJ2-5; 9 nucleotides match TRBD1. This CDR3 spans 14 amino acids. The trim removed 4 bases at V and 5 bases at J, leaving 5 bases unmatched. Germline loops: CDR1 LNHDA, CDR2 SQIVND (reference sequence). The CDR3 DNA reads as TGTGCCAGTAGTAATACAGGGGGCGTTGAGACCCAGTACTTC. This gives the protein CASSNTGGVETQYF.

This chain links TRBV11-2 with TRBJ2-1; 15 bases map to TRBD2. Germline-derived CDR1 and CDR2 are SGHAT and FQNNGV. The CDR3 length is 15 residues. Germline trimming cut 5 bases from V and 14 bases from J; bases unmatched to any gene: 10. This chain's CDR3 is CASSPGLAGGEREFF. CDR3 DNA sequence: TGTGCCAGCAGCCCGGGACTAGCGGGAGGTGAGCGGGAGTTCTTC.